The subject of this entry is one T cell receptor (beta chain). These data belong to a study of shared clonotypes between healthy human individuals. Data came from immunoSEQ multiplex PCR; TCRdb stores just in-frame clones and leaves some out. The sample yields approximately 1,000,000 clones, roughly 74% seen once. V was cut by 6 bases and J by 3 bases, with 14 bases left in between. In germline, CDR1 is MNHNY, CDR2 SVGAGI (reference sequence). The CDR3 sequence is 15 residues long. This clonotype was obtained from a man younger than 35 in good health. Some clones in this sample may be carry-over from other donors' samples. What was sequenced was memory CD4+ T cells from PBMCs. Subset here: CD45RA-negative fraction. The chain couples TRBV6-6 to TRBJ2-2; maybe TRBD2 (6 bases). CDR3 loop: CASSLRGLDTGELFF. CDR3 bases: TGTGCCAGCAGCCTCCGGGGGTTGGACACCGGGGAGCTGTTTTTT.